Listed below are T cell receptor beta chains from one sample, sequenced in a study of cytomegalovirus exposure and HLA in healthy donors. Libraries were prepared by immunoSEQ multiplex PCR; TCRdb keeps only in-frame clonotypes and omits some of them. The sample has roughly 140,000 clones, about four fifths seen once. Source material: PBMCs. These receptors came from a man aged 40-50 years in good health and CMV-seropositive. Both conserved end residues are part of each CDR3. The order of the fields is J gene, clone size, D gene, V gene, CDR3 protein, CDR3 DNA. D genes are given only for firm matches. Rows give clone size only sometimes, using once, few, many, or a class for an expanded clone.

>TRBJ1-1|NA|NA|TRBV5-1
CASSLLSVRDSGEAFF
TGCGCCAGCAGCTTGCTGTCGGTCCGGGATAGTGGTGAAGCTTTCTTT
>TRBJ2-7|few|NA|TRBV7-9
CASSLEQGLGLGEQYF
TGTGCCAGCAGCTTAGAGCAGGGGCTAGGGCTAGGTGAGCAGTACTTC
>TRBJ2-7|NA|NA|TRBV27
CASSSQGGYEQYF
TGTGCCAGCAGTTCTCAGGGAGGCTACGAGCAGTACTTC
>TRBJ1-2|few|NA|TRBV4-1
CASSQDNSKTVDYGYTF
TGCGCCAGCAGCCAAGACAACTCAAAGACAGTCGACTATGGCTACACCTTC
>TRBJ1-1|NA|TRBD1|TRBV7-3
CASSWDRGTEAFF
TGTGCCAGCAGCTGGGACAGGGGAACTGAAGCTTTCTTT
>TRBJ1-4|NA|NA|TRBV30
CAWTGRGANEKLFF
TGTGCCTGGACCGGGAGGGGGGCAAATGAAAAACTGTTTTTT
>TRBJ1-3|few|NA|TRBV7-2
CASSLELRGSGNTIYF
TGTGCCAGCAGCTTAGAACTGCGGGGGAGCGGAAACACCATATATTTT
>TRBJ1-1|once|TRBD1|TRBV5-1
CASSLGGTENTEAFF
TGCGCCAGCAGCTTGGGTGGGACAGAGAACACTGAAGCTTTCTTT
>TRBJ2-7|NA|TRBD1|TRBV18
CASSLSRTGTNEQYF
TGTGCCAGCTCACTTTCCCGGACAGGGACGAACGAGCAGTACTTC
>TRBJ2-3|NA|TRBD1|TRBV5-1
CASSLAPGTGLDTQYF
TGCGCCAGCAGCTTAGCTCCCGGGACAGGGCTGGATACGCAGTATTTT
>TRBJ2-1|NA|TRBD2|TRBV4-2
CASSQGLAGWGNEQFF
TGTGCCAGCAGCCAGGGACTAGCGGGATGGGGGAATGAGCAGTTCTTC
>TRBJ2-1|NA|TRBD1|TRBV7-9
CASSSSTPHRGILNEQFF
TGTGCCAGCAGCTCTAGTACCCCGCACAGGGGCATTCTCAATGAGCAGTTCTTC
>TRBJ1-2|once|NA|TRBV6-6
CASSYVDRPVYGYTF
TGTGCCAGCAGTTACGTCGACAGGCCGGTCTATGGCTACACCTTC
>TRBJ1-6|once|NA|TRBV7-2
CASSLVAGSPPLHF
TGTGCCAGCAGCTTAGTGGCAGGCTCCCCGCCCCTCCACTTT
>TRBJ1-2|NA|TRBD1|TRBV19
CASSIWDRDDYGYTF
TGTGCCAGTAGTATATGGGACAGGGACGACTATGGCTACACCTTC
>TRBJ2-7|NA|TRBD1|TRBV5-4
CASSRTGGTFYEQYF
TGTGCCAGCAGCAGAACAGGGGGCACCTTCTACGAGCAGTACTTC
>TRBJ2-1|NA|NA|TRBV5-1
CASSWQRGEQFF
TGCGCCAGCAGCTGGCAAAGGGGCGAGCAGTTCTTC
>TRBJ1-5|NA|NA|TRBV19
CTSSNRVAANSNQPQHF
TGTACCAGTAGCAACAGGGTTGCGGCCAATAGCAATCAGCCCCAGCATTTT
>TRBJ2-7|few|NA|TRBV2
CASEGQPSYEQYF
TGTGCCAGCGAAGGACAGCCTTCCTACGAGCAGTACTTC
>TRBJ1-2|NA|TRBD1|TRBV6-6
CASSARTGFDGYTF
TGTGCCAGCAGTGCGAGGACAGGGTTCGATGGCTACACCTTC
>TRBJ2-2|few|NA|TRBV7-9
CASSSRLSNTGELFF
TGTGCCAGCAGCTCGCGACTATCGAACACCGGGGAGCTGTTTTTT
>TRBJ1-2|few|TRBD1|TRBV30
CAWNTGGGAYGYTF
TGTGCCTGGAACACGGGAGGGGGCGCTTATGGCTACACCTTC
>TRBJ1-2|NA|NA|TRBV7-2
CASSPTVFYGYTF
TGTGCCAGCAGCCCTACAGTCTTCTATGGCTACACCTTC
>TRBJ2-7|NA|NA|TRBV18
CASSPPSRGTYEQYF
TGTGCCAGCTCACCACCTTCCAGGGGAACCTACGAGCAGTACTTC
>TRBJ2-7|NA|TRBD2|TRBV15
CATSRGPSGRVYEQYF
TGTGCCACCAGCAGAGGCCCCTCGGGGAGGGTCTACGAGCAGTACTTC
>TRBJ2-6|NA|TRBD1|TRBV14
CASSHPTGKGSGANVLTF
TGTGCCAGCAGCCATCCGACAGGGAAAGGGTCTGGGGCCAACGTCCTGACTTTC
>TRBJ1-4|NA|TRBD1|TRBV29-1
CSVGQGVANEKLFF
TGCAGCGTTGGCCAGGGGGTGGCTAATGAAAAACTGTTTTTT
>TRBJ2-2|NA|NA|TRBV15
CATSRDRGQGGTDAGELFF
TGTGCCACCAGCAGAGATCGAGGTCAAGGGGGAACGGACGCCGGGGAGCTGTTTTTT
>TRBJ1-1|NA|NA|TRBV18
CASFSRLKNTEAFF
TGTGCCAGCTTTAGTCGACTGAAGAACACTGAAGCTTTCTTT
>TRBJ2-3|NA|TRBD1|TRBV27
CASSYRGSQTDTQYF
TGTGCCAGCAGTTACAGGGGGAGTCAGACAGATACGCAGTATTTT
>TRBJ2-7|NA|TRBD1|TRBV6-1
CASRPGQGYSYEQYF
TGTGCCAGCAGGCCGGGACAGGGGTACTCCTACGAGCAGTACTTC
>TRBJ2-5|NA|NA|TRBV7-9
CASSQSRYGEETQYF
TGTGCCAGCAGCCAATCACGCTACGGAGAAGAGACCCAGTACTTC
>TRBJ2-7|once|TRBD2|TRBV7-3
CASSLTGGGSYEQYF
TGTGCCAGCAGCTTAACTGGCGGGGGCTCCTACGAGCAGTACTTC
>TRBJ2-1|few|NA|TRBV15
CATSRDRGATMGEQFF
TGTGCCACCAGCAGAGATCGGGGGGCGACTATGGGTGAGCAGTTCTTC
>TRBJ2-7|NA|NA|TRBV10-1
CASSTSSYEQYF
TGCGCCAGCAGTACGAGCTCCTACGAGCAGTACTTC
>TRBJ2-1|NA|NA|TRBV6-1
CASSQSRQSYEQFF
TGTGCCAGCAGTCAATCACGACAGTCCTATGAGCAGTTCTTC
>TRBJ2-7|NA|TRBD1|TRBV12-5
CASGLIRQGVDYEQYF
TGTGCTAGTGGTTTGATTAGACAGGGGGTTGACTACGAGCAGTACTTC
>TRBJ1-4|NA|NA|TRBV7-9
CASSLRGSNEKLFF
TGTGCCAGCAGCCTAAGGGGGTCTAATGAAAAACTGTTTTTT
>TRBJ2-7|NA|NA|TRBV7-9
CASSPGQSYEQYF
TGTGCCAGCAGCCCGGGACAAAGCTACGAGCAGTACTTC
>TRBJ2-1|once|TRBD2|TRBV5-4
CASSLSAGAGGNEQFF
TGTGCCAGCAGCTTGTCGGCGGGAGCCGGGGGGAATGAGCAGTTCTTC
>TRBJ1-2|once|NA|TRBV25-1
CASLSGRGGYGYTF
TGTGCCAGCCTCAGCGGGAGGGGAGGCTATGGCTACACCTTC
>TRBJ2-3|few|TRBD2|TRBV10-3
CAISVGGRVGTDTQYF
TGTGCCATCAGTGTTGGCGGGAGGGTTGGCACAGATACGCAGTATTTT
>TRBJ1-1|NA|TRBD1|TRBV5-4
CASSRGQGRTEAFF
TGTGCCAGCAGCCGAGGACAGGGGCGCACTGAAGCTTTCTTT
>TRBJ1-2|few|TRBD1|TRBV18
CASSPGPGGNYGYTF
TGTGCCAGCTCACCGGGGCCAGGGGGGAACTATGGCTACACCTTC
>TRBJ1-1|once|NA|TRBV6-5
CASSSPRGNTEAFF
TGTGCCAGCAGTTCCCCGCGGGGGAACACTGAAGCTTTCTTT
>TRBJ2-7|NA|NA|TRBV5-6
CASSSKYEQYF
TGTGCCAGCAGTTCCAAATACGAGCAGTACTTC
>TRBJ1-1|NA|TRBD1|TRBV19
CASSMDRDRGVRTEAFF
TGTGCCAGTAGTATGGATCGGGACAGGGGTGTTCGCACTGAAGCTTTCTTT
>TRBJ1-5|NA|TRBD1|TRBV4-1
CASSQTGGDNQPQHF
TGCGCCAGCAGCCAGACAGGGGGGGACAATCAGCCCCAGCATTTT
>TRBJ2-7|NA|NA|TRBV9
CASSPYDGSSYEQYF
TGTGCCAGCAGCCCCTATGACGGGAGCTCCTACGAGCAGTACTTC
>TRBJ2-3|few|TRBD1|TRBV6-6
CASSRRDRPTDTQYF
TGTGCCAGCAGTCGCCGGGACAGGCCCACAGATACGCAGTATTTT
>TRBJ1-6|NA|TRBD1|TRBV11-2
CASSLDGTGNSPLHF
TGTGCCAGCAGCTTAGATGGGACAGGGAATTCACCCCTCCACTTT
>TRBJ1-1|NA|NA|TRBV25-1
CASSVQGRGTEAFF
TGTGCCAGCAGTGTACAGGGACGGGGAACTGAAGCTTTCTTT
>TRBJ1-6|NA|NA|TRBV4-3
CASSQVQGYNSPLHF
TGCGCCAGCAGCCAAGTACAGGGCTATAATTCACCCCTCCACTTT
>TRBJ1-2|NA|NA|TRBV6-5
CASSFSGELWVF
TGTGCCAGCAGTTTTTCCGGGGAGCTATGGGTCTTC
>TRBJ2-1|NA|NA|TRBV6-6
CASSAKGPLRSHEQFF
TGTGCCAGCAGTGCTAAGGGGCCGCTCAGGTCCCATGAGCAGTTCTTC
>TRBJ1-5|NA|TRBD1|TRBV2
CASSGTGAQHF
TGTGCCAGCAGTGGGACAGGGGCCCAGCATTTT
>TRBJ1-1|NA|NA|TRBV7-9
CASTWRGTEAFF
TGTGCCAGCACCTGGAGGGGAACTGAAGCTTTCTTT